The 8 T cell receptor beta chains below were found in one sample sequenced in a study of blood T cells in healthy people across ages. Together with a sample-barcoded 5' primer, a J-beta primer mix was included in a second PCR lasting roughly 6 to 12 cycles. TCRdb re-called the 5' RACE reads with MiXCR, one entry per CDR3 protein. The sample lists some 1.5 million distinct CDR3 sequences; 25% to 30% were seen once. The sequenced sample consisted of blood. Source of these receptors: a woman in her twenties or thirties in good health.

The sample holds a few counts of this clonotype. The chain links TRBV7-2 to TRBJ2-3; TRBD2 aligns across 7 bases. Germline V gene data show CDR1 as SGHTA and CDR2 as FQGNSA. The CDR3 totals 16 residues. V shed 7 bases and J 0 bases; nucleotides not matched to a gene: 10. CDR3 amino acids: CASKESAGASTDTQYF. In DNA form, the CDR3 reads TGTGCCAGCAAGGAGTCGGCGGGAGCTAGCACAGATACGCAGTATTTT.

This chain connects TRBV15 to TRBJ2-5, with D possibly TRBD2 on 5 matching bases. The assigned J gene may be wrong: the sequence end matches TRBJ2-7 better. There are 14 residues in the CDR3. From germline, CDR1 is LNHNV and CDR2 YYDKDF (reference sequence). The CDR3 sequence is CATSRRDYPYEQYF. For the CDR3, the DNA is TGTGCCACCAGCAGGAGAGACTACCCCTACGAGCAGTACTTC.

V usage is TRBV5-1 and J usage is TRBJ2-2; D remains unclear. Per germline, CDR1 SGHRS and CDR2 YFSETQ. Trimming left V 4 bases short and J 1 base short, with 14 bases between. The CDR3 has 16 residues. This chain's CDR3 is CASSERPGRNTGELFF. The CDR3 DNA reads as TGCGCCAGCAGCGAGCGTCCTGGACGGAACACCGGGGAGCTGTTTTTT.

V usage is TRBV7-9 and J usage is TRBJ2-7, with D possibly called TRBD1 or TRBD2 (5 bases each). The CDR3 covers 15 residues. Looked up from germline, CDR1 is SEHNR and CDR2 is FQNEAQ (reference sequence). Trimming took 5 bases from V and 2 from J, leaving 16 bases between them. CDR3 nucleotide sequence: TGTGCCAGCAGCGCCCCGGGACCCATTGCCTACGAGCAGTACTTC. This gives the protein CASSAPGPIAYEQYF.

The rearrangement links TRBV5-1 to TRBJ2-2, with 9 bases fitting TRBD1. This CDR3 has 15 amino acids. V was clipped by 4 bases and J by 5 bases; unmatched bases: 6. Germline CDR1 reads SGHRS; CDR2 reads YFSETQ. In DNA, the CDR3 is TGCGCCAGCAGCCCACTGACAGGGGGGACCGGGGAGCTGTTTTTT. Encoded protein: CASSPLTGGTGELFF.

The gene calls are TRBV14 and TRBJ2-3, with D possibly being TRBD1 (6 bases). This CDR3 contains 16 residues. Germline CDR1 is SGHDN and CDR2 is FVKESK. The germline V and J ends were trimmed by 4 bases and 2 bases, with 16 bases remaining between them. Here the CDR3 DNA reads TGTGCCAGCAGCCGAGGCTTCAGGGGTTACACAGATACGCAGTATTTT. It yields the protein CASSRGFRGYTDTQYF.

This clonotype was picked up one time. The chain employs TRBV29-1 and TRBJ2-7, with D tentatively TRBD1 or TRBD2 (6 bases each). V was clipped by 3 bases and J by 7 bases, with 19 bases between them. CDR1 and CDR2 (germline): SQVTM, ANQGSEA. CDR3 length equals 14 residues. CDR3 nucleotides: TGCAGCGTTGAGAGTACGGGGGCAACGAATGAGCAGTACTTC. It specifies CSVESTGATNEQYF.

This clonotype was observed at least ten times. The CDR3 loop is CASSAPLSGISYEQYF. The DNA of the CDR3 is TGCGCCAGCAGCGCACCACTCTCCGGGATATCCTACGAGCAGTACTTC. The chain joins TRBV5-1 to TRBJ2-7; tentative D call: TRBD2 (5 bases). The V end lost 4 bases, the J end lost 1 base, and 18 bases lay between the germline ends. The CDR3 sequence is 16 residues long. Per the germline V gene, CDR1 is SGHRS and CDR2 is YFSETQ.